This T cell receptor beta chain was captured by sequencing in a study of CD8 T cells in Susac syndrome. The CDR3 extends over 15 amino acids. The germline CDR1 and CDR2 sequences are MNHEY and SVGAGI. V lost 7 bases, J lost 1 base, and 11 bases lay in between. The authors reverse transcribed roughly 0.5 to 1 ug RNA with random hexamers. The amplification used immunoSEQ multiplex PCR on TCR beta CDR3; it spanned 54 Vbeta and 13 Jbeta. TCRdb passed the immunoSEQ multiplex PCR reads through MiXCR, listing each CDR3 protein once. The sample records around 120,000 distinct CDR3 sequences, roughly 94% being singletons. Peripheral blood CD8+ and CD4+ T cells were profiled by TCR beta sequencing. Control patients had untreated stable or active relapsing-remitting multiple sclerosis by revised McDonald criteria. TEMRA cells were FACS-enriched, with CD8+ and CD4+ T cells isolated negatively.

The V gene is TRBV6-5, the J gene TRBJ2-6; a possible D gene is TRBD1 (6 bases). The origin of this receptor is a human donor with multiple sclerosis. The sequencing input was CD4+ T cells from PBMCs. CDR3 DNA: TGTGCCAGCAAGCCAGGGGAGTCTGGGGCCAACGTCCTGACTTTC. It specifies CASKPGESGANVLTF.